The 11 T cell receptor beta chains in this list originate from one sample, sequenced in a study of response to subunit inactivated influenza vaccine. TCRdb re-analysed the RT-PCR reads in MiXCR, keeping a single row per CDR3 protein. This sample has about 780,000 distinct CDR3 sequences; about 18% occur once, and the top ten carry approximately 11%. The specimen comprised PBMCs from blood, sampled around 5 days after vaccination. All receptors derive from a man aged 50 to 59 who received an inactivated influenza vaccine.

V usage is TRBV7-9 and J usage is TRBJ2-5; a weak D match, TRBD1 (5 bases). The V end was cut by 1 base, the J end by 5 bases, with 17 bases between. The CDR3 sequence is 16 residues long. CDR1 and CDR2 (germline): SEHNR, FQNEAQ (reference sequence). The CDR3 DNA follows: TGTGCCAGCAGCTTAGAATGGGGCGGCGGCCTCGAGACCCAGTACTTC. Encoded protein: CASSLEWGGGLETQYF.

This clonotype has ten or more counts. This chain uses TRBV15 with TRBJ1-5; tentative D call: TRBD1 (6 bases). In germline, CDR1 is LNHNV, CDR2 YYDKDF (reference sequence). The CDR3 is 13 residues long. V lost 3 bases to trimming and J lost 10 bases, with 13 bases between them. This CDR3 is CATSRDSRVPQHF. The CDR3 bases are TGTGCCACCAGCAGGGACAGTAGGGTCCCCCAGCATTTT. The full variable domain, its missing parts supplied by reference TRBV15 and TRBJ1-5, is DAMVIQNPRYQVTQFGKPVTLSCSQTLNHNVMYWYQQKSSQAPKLLFHYYDKDFNNEADTPDNFQSRRPNTSFCFLDIRSPGLGDTAMYLCATSRDSRVPQHFGDGTRLSIL.

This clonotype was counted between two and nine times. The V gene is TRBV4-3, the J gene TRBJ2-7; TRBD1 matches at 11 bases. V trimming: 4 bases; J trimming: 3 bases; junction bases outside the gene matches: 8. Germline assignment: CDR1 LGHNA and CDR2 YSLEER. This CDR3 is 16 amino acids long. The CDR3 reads CASSPGVGTGGYEQYF. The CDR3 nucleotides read TGCGCCAGCAGCCCCGGGGTGGGGACAGGGGGCTACGAGCAGTACTTC.

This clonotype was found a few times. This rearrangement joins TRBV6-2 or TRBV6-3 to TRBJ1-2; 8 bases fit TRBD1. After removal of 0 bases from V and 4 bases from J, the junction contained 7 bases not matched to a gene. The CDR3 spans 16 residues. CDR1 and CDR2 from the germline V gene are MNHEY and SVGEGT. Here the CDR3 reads CASSYSTGESVYGYTF. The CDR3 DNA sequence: TGTGCCAGCAGTTACTCGACAGGGGAGTCAGTCTATGGCTACACCTTC.

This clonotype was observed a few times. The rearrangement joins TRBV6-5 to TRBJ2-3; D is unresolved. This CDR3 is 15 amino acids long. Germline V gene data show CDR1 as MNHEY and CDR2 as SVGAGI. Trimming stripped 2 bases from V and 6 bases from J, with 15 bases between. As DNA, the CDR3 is TGTGCCAGCAGTTACCTGAGTCGAAGGGCTGATACGCAGTATTTT. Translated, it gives CASSYLSRRADTQYF.

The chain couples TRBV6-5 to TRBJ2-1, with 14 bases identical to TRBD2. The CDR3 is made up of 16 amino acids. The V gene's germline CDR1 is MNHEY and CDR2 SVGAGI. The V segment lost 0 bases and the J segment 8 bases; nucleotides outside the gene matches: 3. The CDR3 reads CASSYSGLAGEYEQFF. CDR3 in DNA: TGTGCCAGCAGTTACTCGGGACTAGCGGGAGAATATGAGCAGTTCTTC.

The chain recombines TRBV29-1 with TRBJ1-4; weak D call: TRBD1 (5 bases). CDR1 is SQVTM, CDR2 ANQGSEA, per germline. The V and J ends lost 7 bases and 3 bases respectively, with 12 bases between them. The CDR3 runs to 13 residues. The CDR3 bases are TGCAGCGGTCTCGGGACGGCTAATGAAAAACTGTTTTTT. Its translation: CSGLGTANEKLFF.

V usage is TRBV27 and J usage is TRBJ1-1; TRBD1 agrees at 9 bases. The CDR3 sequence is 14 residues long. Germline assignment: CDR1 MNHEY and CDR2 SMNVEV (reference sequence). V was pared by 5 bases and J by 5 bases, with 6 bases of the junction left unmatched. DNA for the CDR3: TGTGCCAGCAGTCTAATGACAGGGGGGACTGAAGCTTTCTTT. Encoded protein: CASSLMTGGTEAFF.

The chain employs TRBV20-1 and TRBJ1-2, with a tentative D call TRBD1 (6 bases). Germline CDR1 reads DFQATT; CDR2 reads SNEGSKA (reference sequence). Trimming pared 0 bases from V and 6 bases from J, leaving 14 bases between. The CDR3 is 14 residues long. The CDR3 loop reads CSARDQTGPDGYTF. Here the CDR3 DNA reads TGCAGTGCTAGAGATCAAACAGGGCCGGATGGCTACACCTTC.

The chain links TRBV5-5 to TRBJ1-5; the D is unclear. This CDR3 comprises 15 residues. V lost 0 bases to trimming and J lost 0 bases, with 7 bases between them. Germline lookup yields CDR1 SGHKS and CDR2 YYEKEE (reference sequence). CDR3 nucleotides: TGTGCCAGCAGCTTGGTGCAAAATAGCAATCAGCCCCAGCATTTT. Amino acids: CASSLVQNSNQPQHF.

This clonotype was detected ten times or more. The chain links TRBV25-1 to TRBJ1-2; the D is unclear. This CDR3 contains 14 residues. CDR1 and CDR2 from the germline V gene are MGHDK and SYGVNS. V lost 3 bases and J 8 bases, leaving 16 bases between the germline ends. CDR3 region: CASSDPGRLKGYTF. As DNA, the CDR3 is TGTGCCAGCAGTGACCCCGGGAGGCTTAAGGGCTACACCTTC.